These 15 T cell receptor beta chains originate from one sample sequenced in a study of CD8+CD57+ T cells in acquired aplastic anemia. Genomic DNA constituted the template upon which TCR beta VDJ and CDR3 profiling was performed. TCRdb processed the reads anew with MiXCR; each CDR3 protein has one entry. The sample includes about 160,000 distinct CDR3 sequences, 71% seen only once; the top ten take around 45%. Patients chosen for sequencing had shown CD8+CD57+ cell expansion by flow cytometry. The source material was sorted CD4+, CD8+, or CD8+CD57+ T cells (not recorded which) from PBMCs. The receptors were gathered from a human donor with aplastic anemia.

The chain combines TRBV10-3 with TRBJ2-7; 10 nucleotides agree with TRBD2. There are 14 residues in the CDR3. The V segment lost 5 bases and the J segment 4 bases; nucleotides outside the gene matches: 5. CDR1 is ENHRY and CDR2 is SYGVKD in the germline V gene. The CDR3 is CAISRLAGAYEQYF. DNA of the CDR3: TGTGCCATCAGTCGGCTAGCGGGAGCTTACGAGCAGTACTTC.

The rearrangement joins TRBV20-1 to TRBJ2-1; 12 positions match TRBD2. V dropped 6 bases and J dropped 7; count of bases not matched to a gene: 10. Germline-derived CDR1 and CDR2 are DFQATT and SNEGSKA (reference sequence). There are 15 residues in the CDR3. The CDR3 reads CSASRTSGVSNEQFF. CDR3 DNA: TGCAGTGCAAGCCGGACTAGCGGGGTGTCAAATGAGCAGTTCTTC.

V usage is TRBV7-3 and J usage is TRBJ2-5, with D perhaps given as TRBD1 or TRBD2 (5 bases each). The CDR3 is made up of 14 amino acids. Germline CDR1 SGHTA, CDR2 FQGTGA. The V end was cut by 5 bases, the J end by 5 bases, with 15 bases between. The CDR3 here is CASSPRGIGETQYF. CDR3 DNA sequence: TGTGCCAGCAGCCCGAGGGGTATAGGGGAGACCCAGTACTTC.

This clonotype was seen a single time. The J gene is TRBJ2-1, the V gene TRBV24-1, with TRBD1 matching 8 bases. J lost 0 bases, V lost 3 bases, and 3 bases had no gene match. The germline V gene has CDR1 KGHDR and CDR2 SFDVKD. This CDR3 region has 16 residues. The CDR3 DNA sequence: TGTGCCACCAGTGATGGGGACAGGACCTCCTACAATGAGCAGTTCTTC. Translating gives CATSDGDRTSYNEQFF.

V and J are TRBV29-1 and TRBJ2-7; 9 nucleotides align to TRBD1. The germline CDR1 and CDR2 sequences are SQVTM and ANQGSEA. This CDR3 has 15 amino acids. V was pared by 3 bases and J by 1 base, with 7 bases of the junction left unmatched. CDR3 sequence (DNA): TGCAGCGTTGAGGGGACAGGGCCGGGGTCCTACGAGCAGTACTTC. This gives the protein CSVEGTGPGSYEQYF.

By sample share, this clonotype is medium-sized. The CDR3 spells CASSLRDNNEQFF. Written as DNA, the CDR3 is TGTGCCAGCAGTCTTCGGGACAACAATGAGCAGTTCTTC. V and J are TRBV6-4 and TRBJ2-1; tentative D call: TRBD1 (6 bases). V lost 5 bases, J lost 5 bases, and 10 bases lay in between. There are 13 residues in the CDR3. The germline gives CDR1 MRHNA, CDR2 SNTAGT.

This clonotype was counted only a few times. The chain recombines TRBV20-1 with TRBJ2-3, with no clear D. The ends were cut back, 4 bases at V and 4 bases at J, with 15 bases in the middle. CDR1 DFQATT and CDR2 SNEGSKA come from the germline V gene (reference sequence). The CDR3 length is 14 residues. CDR3 coding DNA: TGCAGTGCTACCCCTGTCCTGCCGGCAGATACGCAGTATTTT. It translates to CSATPVLPADTQYF.

The V and J genes are TRBV10-3 and TRBJ1-4; D is uncertain. The CDR3 is made up of 13 amino acids. V was clipped by 10 bases and J by 6 bases, with 15 bases between them. The germline V gene has CDR1 ENHRY and CDR2 SYGVKD. The DNA for the CDR3 is TGTGCCACCCGAGGAGGCGAAGATGAAAAACTGTTTTTT. Translated, it gives CATRGGEDEKLFF.

The chain combines TRBV19 with TRBJ2-1, with 8 nucleotides matching TRBD2. The CDR3 has 13 amino acids. V shed 5 bases and J 5 bases; nucleotides not matched to a gene: 2. In germline, CDR1 is LNHDA, CDR2 SQIVND (reference sequence). The CDR3 DNA follows: TGTGCCAGTAGTTGGACTAGCAACAATGAGCAGTTCTTC. It translates to CASSWTSNNEQFF. The whole variable domain, filled in from reference TRBV19 and TRBJ2-1, reads DGGITQSPKYLFRKEGQNVTLSCEQNLNHDAMYWYRQDPGQGLRLIYYSQIVNDFQKGDIAEGYSVSREKKESFPLTVTSAQKNPTAFYLCASSWTSNNEQFFGPGTRLTVL.

CDR3 in amino acids: CASSIAASGRSVNEQFF. The CDR3 nucleotides are TGTGCCAGTAGTATAGCGGCTAGCGGGAGGAGTGTGAATGAGCAGTTCTTC. The chain combines TRBV19 with TRBJ2-1; 11 nucleotides align to TRBD2. V shed 1 base and J 7 bases; nucleotides not matched to a gene: 9. The CDR3 covers 17 residues. Germline lookup yields CDR1 LNHDA and CDR2 SQIVND (reference sequence).

This chain links TRBV6-1 with TRBJ1-1; no firm D call. Deletions cut 0 bases from V and 0 bases from J, with 11 bases between. The V gene's germline CDR1 is MNHNS and CDR2 SASEGT. CDR3 length: 16 residues. DNA for the CDR3: TGTGCCAGCAGTGAAGCGGAGGGCGGTTTGAACACTGAAGCTTTCTTT. Protein product: CASSEAEGGLNTEAFF.

The genes are TRBV7-2 and TRBJ2-5; D is undetermined. The CDR3 covers 13 residues. Germline CDR1 reads SGHTA; CDR2 reads FQGNSA. Trimming took off 7 bases at V and 5 bases at J, with 14 bases between the two ends. In DNA form, the CDR3 reads TGTGCCAGCACTCGGCAGGCCAGGGAGACCCAGTACTTC. Translating gives CASTRQARETQYF.

This clonotype rates as medium-sized. The chain joins TRBV28 to TRBJ2-2; 8 bases match TRBD1. The CDR3 is 15 amino acids. V dropped 4 bases and J dropped 3; count of bases not matched to a gene: 4. Germline V gene data show CDR1 as MDHEN and CDR2 as SYDVKM. CDR3 loop: CASSSGQGDTGELFF. The CDR3 DNA reads TGTGCCAGCAGTTCTGGACAGGGAGACACCGGGGAGCTGTTTTTT.

The chain employs TRBV5-5 and TRBJ1-2; 8 bases match TRBD1. The CDR3 consists of 15 residues. Germline values: CDR1 SGHKS, CDR2 YYEKEE (reference sequence). J was trimmed by 4 bases and V by 0 bases; bases with no gene match: 5. The CDR3: CASSLEGQVPYGYTF. DNA for the CDR3: TGTGCCAGCAGCTTGGAGGGACAGGTCCCCTATGGCTACACCTTC. Variable domain in full (rest from reference TRBV5-5 and TRBJ1-2): DAGVTQSPTHLIKTRGQQVTLRCSPISGHKSVSWYQQVLGQGPQFIFQYYEKEERGRGNFPDRFSARQFPNYSSELNVNALLLGDSALYLCASSLEGQVPYGYTFGSGTRLTVV.

This rearrangement joins TRBV15 to TRBJ2-7; 7 bases match TRBD1. The CDR3 has 15 residues. The J segment lost 3 bases and the V segment lost 1 base, leaving 6 bases of the junction unmatched. Looked up from germline, CDR1 is LNHNV and CDR2 is YYDKDF (reference sequence). The CDR3 protein is CATSRVFAGGYEQYF. The CDR3 DNA reads as TGTGCCACCAGCAGAGTCTTCGCAGGGGGCTACGAGCAGTACTTC. Full variable domain (missing parts from reference TRBV15 and TRBJ2-7): DAMVIQNPRYQVTQFGKPVTLSCSQTLNHNVMYWYQQKSSQAPKLLFHYYDKDFNNEADTPDNFQSRRPNTSFCFLDIRSPGLGDTAMYLCATSRVFAGGYEQYFGPGTRLTVT.